Only a few counts were recorded for the clone carrying this T cell receptor beta chain. These data belong to a study of OX40 agonist ivuxolimab in advanced cancers. The wider study: Patients got intravenous ivuxolimab at 0.01 to 10 mg/kg every 2 weeks. Patients enrolled in dose escalation were diagnosed with hepatocellular carcinoma, melanoma, renal cell or head and neck cancer. Partial responses were seen in three patients, one with hepatocellular carcinoma and two with cutaneous melanoma.

Peripheral blood came from all dose cohorts at three timepoints. There are 16 residues in the CDR3. V shed 3 bases and J shed 4 bases, with 18 bases lying between them. Germline CDR1 PRHDT, CDR2 FYEKMQ (reference sequence). Here immunoSEQ multiplex PCR was the method, and the copy in TCRdb shows in-frame clones only, minus some. The sample carries approximately 70,000 clones, roughly 84% recorded once. J is TRBJ2-5 and V is TRBV13; TRBD2 might be the D (6 bases). The clonotype comes from an adult with an advanced solid tumor such as melanoma, head and neck, liver or kidney cancer. Sequenced here: CD4+ or CD8+ T cells sorted from blood, sampled in a trial of the OX40 agonist ivuxolimab. The CDR3 coding sequence is TGTGCCAGCAGCTTTCGGTTAGCCGGGAGCGGAGAGACCCAGTACTTC. It is translated as CASSFRLAGSGETQYF.